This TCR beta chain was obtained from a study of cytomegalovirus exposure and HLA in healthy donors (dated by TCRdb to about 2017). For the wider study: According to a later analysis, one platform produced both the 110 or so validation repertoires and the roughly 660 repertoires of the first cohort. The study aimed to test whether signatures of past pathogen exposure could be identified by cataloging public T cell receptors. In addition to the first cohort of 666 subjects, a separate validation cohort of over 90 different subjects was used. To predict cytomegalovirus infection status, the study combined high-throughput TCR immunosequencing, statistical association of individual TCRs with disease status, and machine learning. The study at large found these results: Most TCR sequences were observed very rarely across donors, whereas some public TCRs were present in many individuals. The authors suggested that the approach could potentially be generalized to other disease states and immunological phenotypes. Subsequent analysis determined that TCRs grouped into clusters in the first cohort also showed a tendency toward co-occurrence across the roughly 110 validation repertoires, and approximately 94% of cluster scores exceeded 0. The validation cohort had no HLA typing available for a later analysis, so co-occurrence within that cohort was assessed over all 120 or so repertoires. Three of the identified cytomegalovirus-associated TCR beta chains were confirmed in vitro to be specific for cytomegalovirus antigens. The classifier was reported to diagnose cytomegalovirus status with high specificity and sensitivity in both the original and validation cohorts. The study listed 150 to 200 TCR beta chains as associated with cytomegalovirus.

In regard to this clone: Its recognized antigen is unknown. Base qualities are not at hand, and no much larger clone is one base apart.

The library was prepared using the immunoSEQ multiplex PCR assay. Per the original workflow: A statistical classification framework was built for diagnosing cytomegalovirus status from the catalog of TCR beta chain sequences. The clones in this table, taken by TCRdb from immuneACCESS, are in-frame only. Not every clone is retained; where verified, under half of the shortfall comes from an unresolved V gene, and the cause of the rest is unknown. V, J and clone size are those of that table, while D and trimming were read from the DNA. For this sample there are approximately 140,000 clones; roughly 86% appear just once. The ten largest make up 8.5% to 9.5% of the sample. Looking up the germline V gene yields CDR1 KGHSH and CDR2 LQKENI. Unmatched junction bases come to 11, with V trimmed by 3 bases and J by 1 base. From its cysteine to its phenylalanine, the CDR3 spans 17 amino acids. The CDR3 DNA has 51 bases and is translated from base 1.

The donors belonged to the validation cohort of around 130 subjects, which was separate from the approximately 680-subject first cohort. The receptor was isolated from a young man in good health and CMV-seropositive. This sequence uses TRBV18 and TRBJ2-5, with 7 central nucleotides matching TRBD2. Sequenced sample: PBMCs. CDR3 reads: CASSPTGGAALQETQYF. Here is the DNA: TGTGCCAGCTCACCGACGGGAGGCGCAGCTCTCCAAGAGACCCAGTACTTC. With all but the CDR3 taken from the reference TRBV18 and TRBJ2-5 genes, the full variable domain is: NAGVMQNPRHLVRRRGQEARLRCSPMKGHSHVYWYRQLPEEGLKFMVYLQKENIIDESGMPKERFSAEFPKEGPSILRIQQVVRGDSAAYFCASSPTGGAALQETQYFGPGTRLLVL.